One sample yielded the 19 T cell receptor beta chains listed below, sequenced in a study of cytomegalovirus exposure and HLA in healthy donors. Profiling relied on immunoSEQ multiplex PCR, and the TCRdb table lists in-frame clones only, not all of them. This table has fewer than 150,000 clones, approximately 82% appearing once. The sample comprised PBMCs. These receptor sequences come from a man under 40 in good health and CMV-seropositive.

This chain connects TRBV4-1 to TRBJ1-5; 7 bases match TRBD1. The V gene's germline CDR1 is MGHRA and CDR2 YSYEKL. This CDR3 is built from 13 residues. V shed 1 base, J shed 11 bases, and the junction held 5 bases outside the gene matches. CDR3 residues: CASSQGTGGSQHF. CDR3 coding DNA: TGCGCCAGCAGCCAAGGGACAGGTGGATCCCAGCATTTT.

This clone was recorded once. The rearrangement joins TRBV25-1 to TRBJ2-5, with TRBD1 matching over 8 bases. V lost 3 bases to trimming and J lost 0 bases; unmatched junction nucleotides: 9. The length of the CDR3 is 17 residues. CDR1 and CDR2 (germline): MGHDK, SYGVNS. CDR3 in DNA: TGTGCCAGCAGTGACTTCTCAACAGGGGGGTACCAAGAGACCCAGTACTTC. Translation: CASSDFSTGGYQETQYF.

The chain links TRBV29-1 to TRBJ2-7; 7 positions match TRBD1. Looked up from germline, CDR1 is SQVTM and CDR2 is ANQGSEA. The junction had 11 bases not matched to a gene; V was cut back by 2 bases and J by 7 bases. The CDR3 is made up of 14 amino acids. The chain's CDR3 is CSVESVGGLREQYF. CDR3 DNA: TGCAGCGTTGAAAGCGTAGGGGGCCTAAGGGAGCAGTACTTC.

This chain uses TRBV30 with TRBJ1-1; D unresolved. Germline assignment: CDR1 GTSNPN and CDR2 SVGIG (reference sequence). The V and J ends lost 3 bases and 2 bases respectively, with 10 bases between them. CDR3 size: 13 residues. CDR3 in DNA: TGTGCCTGGAGGGAGACTACCAACACTGAAGCTTTCTTT. Protein product: CAWRETTNTEAFF.

The chain employs TRBV4-1 and TRBJ1-4, with D possibly matching TRBD1 (5 bases). The CDR3 is made up of 15 amino acids. The germline V and J ends were trimmed by 2 bases and 1 base, with 8 bases remaining between them. CDR1 and CDR2 from the germline V gene are MGHRA and YSYEKL. CDR3 nucleotide sequence: TGCGCCAGCAGCCAACAGGGAGGAACTAATGAAAAACTGTTTTTT. Its translation: CASSQQGGTNEKLFF.

This chain links TRBV14 with TRBJ2-5; possible D gene TRBD2, 6 bases. Germline lookup yields CDR1 SGHDN and CDR2 FVKESK. The CDR3 runs to 18 residues. With 1 base removed from V and 2 bases from J, the gap between germline ends came to 20 bases. The CDR3 DNA reads TGTGCCAGCAGCCAAGGATGGGACTCCCAAGCGAATCAAGAGACCCAGTACTTC. Translating it yields CASSQGWDSQANQETQYF.

The chain couples TRBV5-1 to TRBJ2-3; TRBD2 agrees at 10 bases. V shed 0 bases, J shed 0 bases, and the junction held 4 bases outside the gene matches. In germline, CDR1 is SGHRS, CDR2 YFSETQ. The CDR3 totals 17 residues. CDR3 nucleotide sequence: TGCGCCAGCAGCTTGGTAGCTAGCGGGGGTAGCACAGATACGCAGTATTTT. Protein sequence: CASSLVASGGSTDTQYF.

The chain employs TRBV29-1 and TRBJ2-3; 16 bases agree with TRBD2. The germline V gene encodes CDR1 SQVTM and CDR2 ANQGSEA. This CDR3 spans 16 amino acids. The trim removed 7 bases at V and 4 bases at J, leaving 8 bases unmatched. In DNA, the CDR3 is TGCAGCGGGTACGGGACTAGCGGGAGGGGCGCAGATACGCAGTATTTT. Protein sequence: CSGYGTSGRGADTQYF.

The chain uses TRBV2 and TRBJ1-5; unclear D gene. CDR1 and CDR2 from the germline V gene are SNHLY and FYNNEI. V gave up 3 bases and J gave up 6 bases, with 9 bases separating them. This CDR3 comprises 13 residues. CDR3 DNA: TGTGCCAGCAGTGATGACGGGGTTCAGCCCCAGCATTTT. Translating it yields CASSDDGVQPQHF.

The chain combines TRBV9 with TRBJ2-3, with D perhaps TRBD2 (5 bases). Per germline, CDR1 SGDLS and CDR2 YYNGEE. V dropped 0 bases and J dropped 5 bases, with 7 bases sitting between them. This CDR3 spans 13 amino acids. CDR3 in DNA: TGTGCCAGCAGCGTAGACGGGGTAGATACGCAGTATTTT. Residues: CASSVDGVDTQYF.

This chain joins TRBV6-5 and TRBJ2-5; a weak D match, TRBD2 (6 bases). Germline CDR1 is MNHEY and CDR2 is SVGAGI. V was cut by 6 bases and J by 4 bases, with 12 bases left in between. The CDR3 has 13 residues. As DNA, the CDR3 is TGTGCCAGCAGCCGGGTAGCGGTAGAGACCCAGTACTTC. Translating it yields CASSRVAVETQYF.

This chain's CDR3 is CASSDSGLATDTQYF. The CDR3 DNA reads TGTGCCAGCAGTGACTCGGGACTAGCAACAGATACGCAGTATTTT. The chain combines TRBV6-4 with TRBJ2-3; 9 bases align to TRBD2. The germline CDR1 and CDR2 sequences are MRHNA and SNTAGT. The J segment lost 3 bases and the V segment lost 0 bases, leaving 1 base of the junction unmatched. This CDR3 is 15 amino acids long.

The chain links TRBV6-1 to TRBJ2-7; perhaps TRBD1 as D (5 bases). Germline CDR1 reads MNHNS; CDR2 reads SASEGT. The CDR3 covers 13 residues. The germline V and J ends were trimmed by 2 bases and 0 bases, with 5 bases remaining between them. The CDR3 DNA sequence: TGTGCCAGCAGTGAAACAGGCTCCTACGAGCAGTACTTC. Encoded protein: CASSETGSYEQYF.

The chain has TRBV2 and TRBJ1-3; D not resolved. V was trimmed by 2 bases and J by 3 bases, leaving 11 bases between them. CDR3 size: 15 residues. Germline CDR1 SNHLY, CDR2 FYNNEI. The CDR3 reads CASSESGLSGNTIYF. For the CDR3, the DNA is TGTGCCAGCAGTGAATCGGGGTTGAGTGGAAACACCATATATTTT.

CDR3 sequence reads: CASSLAGRETQYF. CDR3 sequence (DNA): TGTGCCAGCAGCTTGGCTGGGCGAGAGACCCAGTACTTC. V and J are TRBV5-6 and TRBJ2-5, with no clear D. Trimming took off 0 bases at V and 4 bases at J, with 7 bases between the two ends. This CDR3 region has 13 residues. Germline CDR1 SGHDT, CDR2 YYEEEE.

The V call is TRBV7-3, the J call TRBJ1-2; TRBD1 matches 11 bases. Germline V gene sequence: CDR1 SGHTA, CDR2 FQGTGA. The CDR3 is made up of 16 amino acids. V shed 2 bases, J shed 3 bases, and the junction held 5 bases outside the gene matches. The CDR3 here is CASSLQGQGADYGYTF. CDR3 DNA sequence: TGTGCCAGCAGCTTACAAGGACAGGGGGCCGACTATGGCTACACCTTC. Full variable domain (missing parts from reference TRBV7-3 and TRBJ1-2): GAGVSQTPSNKVTEKGKYVELRCDPISGHTALYWYRQSLGQGPEFLIYFQGTGAADDSGLPNDRFFAVRPEGSVSTLKIQRTERGDSAVYLCASSLQGQGADYGYTFGSGTRLTVV.

The J gene is TRBJ1-1, the V gene TRBV27; TRBD1 might be the D (6 bases). The germline V gene encodes CDR1 MNHEY and CDR2 SMNVEV (reference sequence). The CDR3 totals 17 residues. V was shortened by 0 bases and J by 5 bases, with 19 bases between the two germline ends. Here the CDR3 reads CASSLSGGAGAGTEAFF. CDR3 nucleotides: TGTGCCAGCAGTTTATCAGGGGGGGCCGGCGCGGGGACTGAAGCTTTCTTT.

In this sample, this clone turned up once. CDR3 sequence reads: CASSPRGGYYGYTF. CDR3 bases: TGTGCCAGCAGCCCCAGGGGTGGTTACTATGGCTACACCTTC. The chain links TRBV7-6 to TRBJ1-2, with TRBD1 as a possible D gene (6 bases). The CDR3 totals 14 residues. Trimming removed 5 bases from V and 3 bases from J, with 13 bases in between. Germline-derived CDR1 and CDR2 are SGHVS and FNYEAQ. The full variable domain, completed using reference TRBV7-6 and TRBJ1-2, is GAGVSQSPRYKVTKRGQDVALRCDPISGHVSLYWYRQALGQGPEFLTYFNYEAQQDKSGLPNDRFSAERPEGSISTLTIQRTEQRDSAMYRCASSPRGGYYGYTFGSGTRLTVV.

V gene TRBV29-1 combines with J gene TRBJ2-7, with TRBD1 identical over 8 bases. Germline assignment: CDR1 SQVTM and CDR2 ANQGSEA. The V and J ends lost 1 base and 0 bases, in that order; junction bases with no gene match: 5. The CDR3 extends over 15 amino acids. The CDR3, as DNA: TGCAGCGTTGAAGGGTACAGGGGGTACTCCTACGAGCAGTACTTC. It yields the protein CSVEGYRGYSYEQYF.